This TCR beta chain was sequenced during a study of T cell responses to AZD1222 COVID-19 vaccine. Study at large: Second-dose groups at about 4 or about 12 weeks were pooled.

This CDR3 spans 15 amino acids. The V gene's germline CDR1 is SGHRS and CDR2 YFSETQ. V was shortened by 0 bases and J by 5 bases, with 14 bases between the two germline ends. This clone is deemed medium-sized. The antigen remains undetermined. Findings of the study overall: White British ancestry dominated among donors, who included more females, and clonal diversity was possibly underestimated. Spike-wide coverage was observed for vaccine-associated CD4 TCRs, with dominant responses at 160-218 and 743-854. Only a handful of AZD1222 recipients were seropositive at baseline.

Generated by immunoSEQ multiplex PCR, the TCRdb table keeps only in-frame clones and is missing some. The sample has over 110,000 clones; 93% are singletons. The V and J genes are TRBV5-1 and TRBJ2-5; D tentatively fits TRBD1 or TRBD2 (6 bases each). Source: peripheral blood, taken on day 0 of AZD1222 vaccination. This sequence originates from an adult in good health. The CDR3: CASSLAYRGAETQYF. CDR3 coding DNA: TGCGCCAGCAGCTTGGCCTATAGGGGGGCGGAGACCCAGTACTTC.